This T cell receptor (beta chain) was identified during a study of graft-versus-host responses after intestinal transplantation. Background on the study: All recipients were transplanted with multivisceral, liver-intestinal, or isolated intestinal grafts.

Looked up from germline, CDR1 is MDHEN and CDR2 is SYDVKM. The CDR3 has 17 residues. Trimming left V 4 bases short and J 7 bases short, with 23 bases between. Findings and caveats of the study: Individuals carrying graft-donor T cell macrochimerism showed high graft-versus-host to host-versus-graft clonal ratios in allografts.

The repertoire was sequenced with immunoSEQ multiplex PCR; TCRdb's copy has only in-frame clones and lacks some. The sample contains about 60,000 clones, around 90% of which appear only once. Lamina propria and intraepithelial lymphocytes were released by processing graft tissue. Concerning this clone itself: What it recognizes is unknown.

The sample here was ileum tissue, taken around 350 days after transplant. The TCR sequence derives from a human patient who received an intestinal transplant, so some T cells may come from the graft donor. The rearrangement links TRBV28 to TRBJ2-1; maybe TRBD2 (6 bases). CDR3 sequence reads: CASSWTPVGPGGNEQFF. The CDR3 DNA follows: TGTGCCAGCAGTTGGACCCCCGTGGGACCCGGGGGTAATGAGCAGTTCTTC.